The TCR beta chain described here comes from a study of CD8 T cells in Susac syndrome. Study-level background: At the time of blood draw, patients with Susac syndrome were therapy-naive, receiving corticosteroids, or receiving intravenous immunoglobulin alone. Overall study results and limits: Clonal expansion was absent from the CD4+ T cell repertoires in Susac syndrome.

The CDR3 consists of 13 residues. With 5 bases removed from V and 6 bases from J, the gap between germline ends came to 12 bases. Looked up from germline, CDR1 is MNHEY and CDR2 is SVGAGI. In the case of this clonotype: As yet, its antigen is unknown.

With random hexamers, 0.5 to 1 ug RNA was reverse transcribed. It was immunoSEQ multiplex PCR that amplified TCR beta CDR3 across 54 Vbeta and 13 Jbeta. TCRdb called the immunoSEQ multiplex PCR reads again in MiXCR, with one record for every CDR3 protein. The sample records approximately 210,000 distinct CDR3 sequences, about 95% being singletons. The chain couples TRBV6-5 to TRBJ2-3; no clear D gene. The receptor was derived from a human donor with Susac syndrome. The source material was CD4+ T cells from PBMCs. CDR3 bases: TGTGCCAGCAGTGACATCCGGCAGGATACGCAGTATTTT. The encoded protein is CASSDIRQDTQYF.